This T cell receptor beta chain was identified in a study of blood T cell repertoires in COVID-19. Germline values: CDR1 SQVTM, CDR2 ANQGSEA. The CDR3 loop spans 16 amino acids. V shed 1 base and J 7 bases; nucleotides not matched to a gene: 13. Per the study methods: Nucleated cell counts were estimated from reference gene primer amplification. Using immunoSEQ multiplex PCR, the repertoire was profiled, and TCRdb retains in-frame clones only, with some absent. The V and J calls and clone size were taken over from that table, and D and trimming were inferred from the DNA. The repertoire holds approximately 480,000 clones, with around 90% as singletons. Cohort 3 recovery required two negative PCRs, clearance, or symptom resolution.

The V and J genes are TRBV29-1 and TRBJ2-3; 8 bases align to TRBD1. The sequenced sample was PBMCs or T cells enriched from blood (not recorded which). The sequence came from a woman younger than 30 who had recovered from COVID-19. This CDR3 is CSVEGGTGLEEYTQYF. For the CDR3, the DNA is TGCAGCGTTGAAGGGGGGACAGGTCTGGAAGAGTATACGCAGTATTTT.